A selection of T cell receptor beta chains follows, all from one sample in a study of blood T cell repertoires in COVID-19. Profiled with immunoSEQ multiplex PCR; TCRdb holds only in-frame clones, not every one. The data contain tens of thousands of clones, more than 80% of them singletons. The sample was peripheral blood. These receptors were taken from an elderly woman with active COVID-19. Both conserved end residues are part of each CDR3. The D gene is left open where the match is weak. Rows may omit the clone size; those that give it use once, few, many or a size class.

d_call,v_call,j_call,clone_size,cdr3_aa,cdr3_nt
TRBD1,TRBV28,TRBJ1-4,NA,CASRRDRGYEKLFF,TGTGCCAGCAGACGGGACAGGGGTTATGAAAAACTGTTTTTT
NA,TRBV24-1,TRBJ1-2,NA,CATQAGISYGYTF,TGTGCCACCCAGGCCGGGATCTCCTATGGCTACACCTTC
TRBD1,TRBV5-5,TRBJ2-4,NA,CASSGRTGGAGYGSKNIQYF,TGTGCCAGCAGCGGAAGGACAGGGGGCGCGGGGTATGGTTCCAAAAACATTCAGTACTTC
NA,TRBV28,TRBJ1-5,once,CASNEQKGSARQPQHF,TGTGCCAGCAACGAACAGAAAGGGAGCGCCCGCCAGCCCCAGCATTTT
NA,TRBV28,TRBJ1-2,few,CASRKQGSNYGYTF,TGTGCCAGCAGAAAACAGGGATCTAACTATGGCTACACCTTC
TRBD1,TRBV9,TRBJ1-1,NA,CASSAFSGTGITGTEAFF,TGTGCCAGCAGCGCATTCTCCGGGACAGGGATTACGGGCACTGAAGCTTTCTTT
NA,TRBV2,TRBJ2-3,NA,CASNPSQGEDTQYF,TGTGCCAGCAACCCAAGCCAAGGGGAAGATACGCAGTATTTT
NA,TRBV6-5,TRBJ2-5,once,CASSYRWTNQETQYF,TGTGCCAGCAGTTACCGATGGACAAATCAAGAGACCCAGTACTTC
NA,TRBV28,TRBJ2-7,NA,CASSLLGLGGEQYF,TGTGCCAGCAGTTTGTTAGGGCTGGGAGGCGAGCAGTACTTC
NA,TRBV6-5,TRBJ2-1,NA,CASSPHRSSYNEQFF,TGTGCCAGCAGCCCCCATAGAAGCTCCTACAATGAGCAGTTCTTC
TRBD1,TRBV7-2,TRBJ1-1,NA,CASSSQDRVNTEAFF,TGTGCCAGCAGCTCACAGGACAGGGTGAACACTGAAGCTTTCTTT
TRBD1,TRBV2,TRBJ2-7,NA,CASLGGLGQGKSYEQYF,TGTGCCAGCCTTGGTGGATTGGGACAGGGGAAGTCCTACGAGCAGTACTTC
TRBD2,TRBV7-2,TRBJ2-3,NA,CASSFQSGRSTDTQYF,TGTGCCAGCAGCTTTCAGAGCGGGAGATCCACAGATACGCAGTATTTT
TRBD2,TRBV5-3,TRBJ2-1,NA,CARTDSGNDNEQFF,TGTGCCAGAACCGATAGCGGGAACGACAATGAGCAGTTCTTC
TRBD1,TRBV11-2,TRBJ1-6,NA,CASSLRGTENSPLHF,TGTGCCAGCAGCTTACGCGGGACAGAAAATTCACCCCTCCACTTT
TRBD2,TRBV6-2/TRBV6-3,TRBJ2-7,NA,CASSPGSGRAAVYEQYF,TGTGCCAGCAGTCCCGGCAGCGGGAGGGCCGCGGTATACGAGCAGTACTTC
TRBD2,TRBV7-9,TRBJ2-5,NA,CASSSGTRGIQETQYF,TGTGCCAGCAGCTCCGGGACTAGAGGGATCCAAGAGACCCAGTACTTC
TRBD2,TRBV29-1,TRBJ2-1,NA,CSVEGGVGIYNEQFF,TGCAGCGTTGAGGGAGGGGTGGGAATCTACAATGAGCAGTTCTTC
NA,TRBV7-2,TRBJ1-1,NA,CASSLGGRTFEAFF,TGTGCCAGCAGCTTAGGAGGGAGGACCTTTGAAGCTTTCTTT
NA,TRBV18,TRBJ2-5,NA,CASLTGYQETQYF,TGTGCCAGCTTAACAGGGTACCAAGAGACCCAGTACTTC
NA,TRBV9,TRBJ2-7,NA,CASSRQATSYEQYF,TGTGCCAGTAGTAGACAGGCCACCTCCTACGAGCAGTACTTC